A single sample is the source of the 20 T cell receptor beta chains below, sequenced in a study of monozygotic twins with cystic fibrosis. The protocol was immunoSEQ multiplex PCR, while the TCRdb copy is restricted to in-frame clones and leaves out a portion. The table records tens of thousands of clones, about 83% of them present only once. The sample comprised blood. These receptors were obtained from a woman in her thirties with cystic fibrosis.

V is TRBV11-1 and J is TRBJ1-5; no clear D. The CDR3 length is 16 residues. Germline V gives CDR1 SGHAT, CDR2 FQDESV (reference sequence). V dropped 1 base and J dropped 2 bases, with 12 bases sitting between them. CDR3 in DNA: TGTGCCAGCAGCTTAGGAGCAGGTAGTCGCAATCAGCCCCAGCATTTT. Translation: CASSLGAGSRNQPQHF.

The V gene is TRBV5-4, the J gene TRBJ2-2, with 10 bases lining up with TRBD2. The CDR3 is 17 amino acids. Trimming removed 4 bases from V and 7 bases from J; junction bases left unmatched: 13. CDR1 is SGHNT and CDR2 is YYREEE in the germline V gene (reference sequence). CDR3 DNA: TGTGCCAGCAGCCCGTGGGCTAGCGGGGGCGTCGACGGGGAGCTGTTTTTT. Residues: CASSPWASGGVDGELFF.

This clone was picked up one time. V gene TRBV19 combines with J gene TRBJ2-5, with 9 bases lining up with TRBD1. Germline V lookup: CDR1 LNHDA, CDR2 SQIVND (reference sequence). The CDR3 is 15 amino acids. V was pared by 6 bases and J by 4 bases, with 9 bases of the junction left unmatched. CDR3: CASSTDRGAAETQYF. In DNA, the CDR3 is TGTGCCAGTAGCACCGACAGGGGGGCGGCAGAGACCCAGTACTTC. The entire variable domain, with the rest obtained from reference TRBV19 and TRBJ2-5, is as follows: DGGITQSPKYLFRKEGQNVTLSCEQNLNHDAMYWYRQDPGQGLRLIYYSQIVNDFQKGDIAEGYSVSREKKESFPLTVTSAQKNPTAFYLCASSTDRGAAETQYFGPGTRLLVL.

J is TRBJ2-1 and V is TRBV21-1; the table gives TRBD1 as D, unverified against the DNA. TRBV21-1 is recorded as a pseudogene. The CDR3 loop spans 14 amino acids. The CDR3 spells CASSKHPGHQEQFF. CDR3 bases: TGTGCCAGCAGCAAACACCCGGGACATCAAGAGCAGTTCTTC.

The chain employs TRBV4-3 and TRBJ2-3; 8 nucleotides line up with TRBD2. V gave up 0 bases and J gave up 2 bases; unmatched junction bases: 7. There are 17 residues in the CDR3. Germline-derived CDR1 and CDR2 are LGHNA and YSLEER. Here the CDR3 reads CASSQDFRGGHTDTQYF. The CDR3 DNA is TGCGCCAGCAGCCAAGATTTCCGGGGGGGCCACACAGATACGCAGTATTTT.

The V and J genes are TRBV6-1 and TRBJ1-3; D gene uncertain. The germline V gene encodes CDR1 MNHNS and CDR2 SASEGT. The CDR3 is made up of 16 amino acids. Trimming removed 1 base at V and 0 bases at J, with 10 bases between. The CDR3 is CASSEVPVTSGNTIYF. CDR3 nucleotide sequence: TGTGCCAGCAGTGAAGTGCCGGTAACCTCTGGAAACACCATATATTTT.

This clone was detected once. The V call is TRBV5-6, the J call TRBJ2-3; D is possibly TRBD1 (5 bases). The CDR3 extends over 15 amino acids. The V end lost 2 bases, the J end lost 4 bases, and 14 bases lay between the germline ends. Germline-derived CDR1 and CDR2 are SGHDT and YYEEEE. The CDR3 DNA sequence: TGTGCCAGCAGCTTCGTCAGGACATTCCCAGATACGCAGTATTTT. The encoded protein is CASSFVRTFPDTQYF. Combining the CDR3 with reference TRBV5-6 and TRBJ2-3 gives the whole variable domain DAGVTQSPTHLIKTRGQQVTLRCSPKSGHDTVSWYQQALGQGPQFIFQYYEEEERQRGNFPDRFSGHQFPNYSSELNVNALLLGDSALYLCASSFVRTFPDTQYFGPGTRLTVL.

The rearrangement joins TRBV5-6 to TRBJ2-3, with 9 bases identical to TRBD1. The ends lost 0 bases at V and 6 bases at J; junction bases unmatched: 17. This CDR3 is 19 amino acids long. CDR1 and CDR2 from the germline V gene are SGHDT and YYEEEE. The CDR3 DNA reads TGTGCCAGCAGCTTGGGAAGGACAGGGGTCACTCAAAAGAGGGATACGCAGTATTTT. The encoded protein is CASSLGRTGVTQKRDTQYF.

This chain uses TRBV5-6 with TRBJ2-2; 7 bases agree with TRBD1. The CDR3 runs to 15 residues. CDR1 SGHDT and CDR2 YYEEEE come from the germline V gene. The V gene end was trimmed by 1 base and the J gene end by 7 bases; junction bases not matched to a gene: 7. CDR3 region: CASSLLRGPVGELFF. CDR3 nucleotide sequence: TGTGCCAGCAGCTTGCTGAGGGGGCCGGTCGGGGAGCTGTTTTTT.

This chain connects TRBV30 to TRBJ1-6; 7 bases line up with TRBD1. Germline V CDR1 and CDR2: GTSNPN, SVGIG (reference sequence). V lost 1 base to trimming and J lost 7 bases; unmatched junction nucleotides: 7. The CDR3 is 15 amino acids. CDR3 sequence (DNA): TGTGCCTGGAGTGCGAGGGCACAGGGGAATTCACCCCTCCACTTT. This gives the protein CAWSARAQGNSPLHF.

V usage is TRBV7-2 and J usage is TRBJ2-5, with D possibly matching TRBD2 (7 bases). Germline CDR1 is SGHTA and CDR2 is FQGNSA. The length of the CDR3 is 17 residues. Deletions cut 1 base from V and 5 bases from J, with 20 bases between. Here the CDR3 reads CASSLEPSWEGGETQYF. In nucleotides, the CDR3 is TGTGCCAGCAGCTTAGAACCTAGCTGGGAGGGGGGCGAGACCCAGTACTTC.

The chain joins TRBV4-1 to TRBJ2-1; 11 positions match TRBD2. Germline values: CDR1 MGHRA, CDR2 YSYEKL. Trimming took 4 bases from V and 4 from J; bases not matched to a gene: 9. The CDR3 spans 17 residues. CDR3 protein: CASSRDPSGGRYNEQFF. For the CDR3, the DNA is TGCGCCAGCAGCCGGGACCCTAGCGGGGGGAGGTACAATGAGCAGTTCTTC.

The V and J genes are TRBV9 and TRBJ1-1; a weak D match, TRBD1 (5 bases). The germline V gene encodes CDR1 SGDLS and CDR2 YYNGEE. The CDR3 extends over 15 amino acids. Trimming shortened V by 0 bases and J by 2 bases, and 11 bases separated the two germline ends. The CDR3 nucleotides are TGTGCCAGCAGCGTAGGGGAAAGGGGAAACACTGAAGCTTTCTTT. It yields the protein CASSVGERGNTEAFF.

In this sample, this clone turned up a few times. The V and J genes are TRBV2 and TRBJ2-7, with D possibly matching TRBD2 (5 bases). V lost 5 bases, J lost 3 bases, and 5 bases lay in between. Germline CDR1 and CDR2: SNHLY and FYNNEI. The CDR3 length is 11 residues. The CDR3 nucleotides read TGTGCCAGCAGTCGGGACTACGAGCAGTACTTC. The encoded protein is CASSRDYEQYF.

This CDR3 is CASSEGGETDTQYF. The DNA of the CDR3 is TGTGCCAGCAGTGAGGGCGGGGAGACAGATACGCAGTATTTT. The rearrangement links TRBV6-4 to TRBJ2-3, with D possibly being TRBD2 (6 bases). CDR1 is MRHNA, CDR2 SNTAGT, per germline. V lost 3 bases to trimming and J lost 3 bases, with 10 bases between them. The CDR3 totals 14 residues.

The rearrangement uses TRBV7-2 and TRBJ1-2; D is undetermined. V was clipped by 4 bases and J by 3 bases, with 12 bases between them. This CDR3 is built from 14 residues. Germline values: CDR1 SGHTA, CDR2 FQGNSA. The CDR3 protein is CASSSQQRHYGYTF. Here the CDR3 DNA reads TGTGCCAGCAGCTCCCAACAGCGACACTATGGCTACACCTTC.

The J gene is TRBJ2-5, the V gene TRBV9; D is uncertain. The CDR3 spans 13 residues. V gave up 4 bases and J gave up 5 bases, with 12 bases separating them. Germline-derived CDR1 and CDR2 are SGDLS and YYNGEE. The CDR3 is CASSSRVDETQYF. The CDR3 DNA is TGTGCCAGCAGCTCCCGGGTAGACGAGACCCAGTACTTC. The full variable domain, its missing parts supplied by reference TRBV9 and TRBJ2-5, is DSGVTQTPKHLITATGQRVTLRCSPRSGDLSVYWYQQSLDQGLQFLIQYYNGEERAKGNILERFSAQQFPDLHSELNLSSLELGDSALYFCASSSRVDETQYFGPGTRLLVL.

The chain is built from TRBV7-2 and TRBJ2-7; no definite D call. This CDR3 is built from 14 residues. With 1 base removed from V and 1 base from J, the gap between germline ends came to 8 bases. CDR1 and CDR2 (germline): SGHTA, FQGNSA. For the CDR3, the DNA is TGTGCCAGCAGCTTAGATCCGCTATCCTACGAGCAGTACTTC. Encoded protein: CASSLDPLSYEQYF. Together with reference TRBV7-2 and TRBJ2-7, the CDR3 gives the full variable domain: GAGVSQSPSNKVTEKGKDVELRCDPISGHTALYWYRQSLGQGLEFLIYFQGNSAPDKSGLPSDRFSAERTGGSVSTLTIQRTQQEDSAVYLCASSLDPLSYEQYFGPGTRLTVT.

V and J are TRBV25-1 and TRBJ1-2; D is ambiguous. The CDR3 length is 16 residues. CDR1 is MGHDK, CDR2 SYGVNS, per germline. Trimming left V 1 base short and J 5 bases short, with 17 bases between. As DNA, the CDR3 is TGTGCCAGCAGTGAATCCATGCTTTACCAGTCGTATGGCTACACCTTC. It is translated as CASSESMLYQSYGYTF.

The CDR3 loop reads CASSDHRDRGSRALHF. The DNA for the CDR3 is TGTGCCAGCAGCGACCACCGGGACAGGGGTAGTAGGGCCCTCCACTTT. The chain employs TRBV7-9 and TRBJ1-6; 10 nucleotides agree with TRBD1. CDR1 is SEHNR and CDR2 is FQNEAQ in the germline V gene (reference sequence). The V and J ends lost 5 bases and 14 bases, in that order; junction bases with no gene match: 15. The CDR3 has 16 amino acids.